The 14 T cell receptor beta chains in this list originate from one sample, sequenced in a study of blood T cell repertoires in COVID-19. Libraries were prepared by immunoSEQ multiplex PCR; TCRdb keeps only in-frame clonotypes and omits some of them. The sample consists of some 140,000 clones, 78% of them appearing once. The sequenced sample was peripheral blood. The receptors derive from a man aged 55-75 years who had recovered from COVID-19.

This chain links TRBV18 with TRBJ1-1; D is undetermined. V was cut by 8 bases and J by 1 base, with 8 bases left in between. The CDR3 is 12 residues long. Per the germline V gene, CDR1 is KGHSH and CDR2 is LQKENI. CDR3 amino acids: CASERENTEAFF. DNA of the CDR3: TGTGCCAGCGAGCGGGAGAACACTGAAGCTTTCTTT.

The V call is TRBV10-2, the J call TRBJ1-1, with D possibly matching TRBD1 (5 bases). CDR3 size: 14 residues. V lost 6 bases to trimming and J lost 1 base, with 12 bases between them. The germline V gene encodes CDR1 WSHSY and CDR2 SAAADI. In DNA form, the CDR3 reads TGCGCCAGCAGGTTAGGGGCGGAGAACACTGAAGCTTTCTTT. Translating it yields CASRLGAENTEAFF.

This clone was picked up a small number of times. The chain employs TRBV28 and TRBJ1-2; no clear D. Trimming removed 3 bases at V and 8 bases at J, with 7 bases between. The CDR3 contains 11 residues. Looked up from germline, CDR1 is MDHEN and CDR2 is SYDVKM. The CDR3 here is CASSFQRGYTF. Written as DNA, the CDR3 is TGTGCCAGCAGTTTTCAGCGCGGCTACACCTTC.

This chain uses TRBV30 with TRBJ2-7; the match to TRBD1 covers 9 bases. V trimming: 1 base; J trimming: 3 bases; junction bases outside the gene matches: 7. CDR1 GTSNPN and CDR2 SVGIG come from the germline V gene (reference sequence). CDR3 length: 15 residues. The CDR3 DNA reads TGTGCCTGGAGTGAGTCCGGGACAGGGTTCTACGAGCAGTACTTC. Translated, it gives CAWSESGTGFYEQYF.

The chain carries TRBV7-2 and TRBJ2-5; D may be TRBD1 (6 bases). The CDR3 runs to 14 residues. The germline V and J ends were trimmed by 5 bases and 2 bases, with 12 bases remaining between them. The germline gives CDR1 SGHTA, CDR2 FQGNSA. The CDR3 region has the DNA TGTGCCAGCAGCCGGACAGCCTCACAAGAGACCCAGTACTTC. Translation: CASSRTASQETQYF.

The genes are TRBV7-9 and TRBJ2-3; 10 bases match TRBD2. This CDR3 contains 16 residues. J gave up 4 bases and V 4 bases, and 8 bases lay outside the gene matches. The germline V gene has CDR1 SEHNR and CDR2 FQNEAQ (reference sequence). CDR3 nucleotides: TGTGCCAGCAGCTCTACCGGGACTAGCGTTGCAGATACGCAGTATTTT. Its translation: CASSSTGTSVADTQYF.

The CDR3 DNA reads as TGTGCCAGCAGTCCCCCCCACGGGGCGGGGTCTGAAGCTTTCTTT. Amino acids: CASSPPHGAGSEAFF. This sequence joins TRBV28 and TRBJ1-1, with D maybe TRBD1 (5 bases). V lost 5 bases and J lost 6, with 19 bases in between. Germline-derived CDR1 and CDR2 are MDHEN and SYDVKM. This CDR3 spans 15 amino acids.

This sequence joins TRBV28 and TRBJ2-4, with D unresolved. Germline V gives CDR1 MDHEN, CDR2 SYDVKM. The CDR3 runs to 12 residues. Trimming stripped 4 bases from V and 3 bases from J, with 4 bases between. The CDR3 sequence: CASSSFKNIQYF. In nucleotides, the CDR3 is TGTGCCAGCAGTTCCTTCAAAAACATTCAGTACTTC.

The V gene is TRBV15, the J gene TRBJ1-5; TRBD1 might be the D (6 bases). The CDR3 totals 15 residues. Germline V gene sequence: CDR1 LNHNV, CDR2 YYDKDF (reference sequence). Trimming removed 3 bases at V and 1 base at J, with 10 bases between. CDR3 coding DNA: TGTGCCACCAGCAGGATCACAGGGAGCAATCAGCCCCAGCATTTT. Translating it yields CATSRITGSNQPQHF.

In this sample, this clone turned up a few times. The chain's CDR3 is CASSPDSTGGYGYTF. The CDR3 DNA reads TGTGCCAGCAGCCCAGATTCCACAGGGGGCTATGGCTACACCTTC. The V call is TRBV7-3, the J call TRBJ1-2, with 8 bases lining up with TRBD1. CDR1 and CDR2 (germline): SGHTA, FQGTGA. The CDR3 is made up of 15 amino acids. V was pared by 5 bases and J by 4 bases, with 9 bases of the junction left unmatched. The variable domain in full, with the rest retrieved from reference TRBV7-3 and TRBJ1-2, is GAGVSQTPSNKVTEKGKYVELRCDPISGHTALYWYRQSLGQGPEFLIYFQGTGAADDSGLPNDRFFAVRPEGSVSTLKIQRTERGDSAVYLCASSPDSTGGYGYTFGSGTRLTVV.

CDR3 region: CASSLINQPQHF. The CDR3 nucleotides read TGTGCCAGTAGCCTAATAAATCAGCCCCAGCATTTT. The chain links TRBV19 to TRBJ1-5; D not resolved. Trimming shortened V by 6 bases and J by 4 bases, and 7 bases separated the two germline ends. The germline CDR1 and CDR2 sequences are LNHDA and SQIVND (reference sequence). The CDR3 is 12 residues long.

This clone was recorded a few times. J is TRBJ1-3 and V is TRBV9; D is ambiguous. Germline-derived CDR1 and CDR2 are SGDLS and YYNGEE. V dropped 0 bases and J dropped 0 bases, with 7 bases sitting between them. This CDR3 is built from 15 residues. CDR3: CASSVAGSSGNTIYF. As DNA, the CDR3 is TGTGCCAGCAGCGTAGCGGGGAGCTCTGGAAACACCATATATTTT.

This sequence joins TRBV24-1 and TRBJ1-2, with D hard to call. Germline V gene lookup returns CDR1 KGHDR and CDR2 SFDVKD. The CDR3 extends over 15 amino acids. The germline V and J ends were trimmed by 0 bases and 4 bases, with 11 bases remaining between them. The CDR3 loop is CATSDLGEPGYGYTF. The CDR3 coding sequence is TGTGCCACCAGTGATTTGGGAGAACCTGGCTATGGCTACACCTTC.

The chain's CDR3 is CASSQDPRGGSGNTIYF. As DNA, the CDR3 is TGCGCCAGCAGCCAAGATCCCCGGGGAGGCTCTGGAAACACCATATATTTT. The chain recombines TRBV4-1 with TRBJ1-3, with no clear D. Per the germline V gene, CDR1 is MGHRA and CDR2 is YSYEKL. This CDR3 region has 17 residues. V was shortened by 0 bases and J by 0 bases, with 12 bases between the two germline ends.